Given below is one T cell receptor (beta chain) in context. Trimming pared 2 bases from V and 0 bases from J, leaving 12 bases between. From germline, CDR1 is GTSNPN and CDR2 SVGIG (reference sequence). The CDR3 sequence is 15 residues long. Primers included in the PCR were 60 Vbeta and 13 Jbeta primers. Repertoires were generated with immunoSEQ multiplex PCR, while TCRdb's copy carries only in-frame clones and drops some. This table lists 45,000 to 55,000 clones. These data belong to a study of cytomegalovirus exposure and HLA in healthy donors. Sequencing was carried out using PBMCs. The receptor's source is a man aged 40-55 years in good health and CMV-seropositive. The chain employs TRBV30 and TRBJ2-3; D remains unclear. The CDR3 DNA reads as TGTGCCTGGAGTAACCTAGGATCTAGCACAGATACGCAGTATTTT. Translating it yields CAWSNLGSSTDTQYF.